The following is a T cell receptor beta chain sequence with its context. This CDR3 is built from 18 residues. V dropped 7 bases and J dropped 1; count of bases not matched to a gene: 14. Germline V gene lookup returns CDR1 SGHTA and CDR2 FQGTGA. These data belong to a study of identifying expanded T cells in peripheral blood. TCRdb's copy holds only in-frame clones and misses some; the assay was immunoSEQ multiplex PCR. The sample carries about 86,000 clones, roughly 90% recorded once. The chain combines TRBV7-3 with TRBJ2-4, with 9 bases aligning to TRBD1. This clonotype originated in a person aged 18-70 years in good health. The sample comprised blood. The chain's CDR3 is CASKFRDRALGAKNIQYF. The CDR3 DNA sequence: TGTGCCAGCAAATTCCGGGACAGGGCTTTGGGGGCCAAAAACATTCAGTACTTC.